The clone carrying this T cell receptor beta chain was seen at least ten times. What it binds is not known. This entry is derived from a study of T cell repertoires in cytomegalovirus infection. At the level of the study: Both CMV infection and a matching HLA type were indicated by public TCR beta signatures. The study's findings and limits: Cumulative public TCR beta family frequency identified carriers of CMV plus the relevant HLA.

V lost 2 bases and J lost 5, with 18 bases in between. Germline V gene data show CDR1 as SGHTA and CDR2 as FQGNSA. CDR3 size: 16 residues. TCRdb reprocessed the reads with MiXCR, giving one entry per CDR3 protein. The sample has some 300,000 distinct CDR3 sequences, about a tenth seen once. This receptor was taken from a human donor in good health (CMV status not recorded). Some clones in this sample may be carry-over from other donors' samples. The sample was PBMCs. The chain employs TRBV7-2 and TRBJ1-2, with D uncertain. The CDR3 sequence is CASSLYDNAIQYGYTF. The CDR3 nucleotides are TGTGCCAGCAGCTTATATGACAACGCGATACAATATGGCTACACCTTC.